The next 3 T cell receptor beta chains were all read from a single sample in a study of blood T cell repertoires in COVID-19. Assay used: immunoSEQ multiplex PCR; TCRdb lists only in-frame clones, some missing. Of about 63,000 clones in the sample, about nine tenths were seen once. Sequenced sample: peripheral blood. These receptors were taken from a human donor in a cohort sampled during active COVID-19.

The chain links TRBV5-4 to TRBJ2-5; TRBD2 matches at 14 bases. The junction had 4 bases not matched to a gene; V was cut back by 4 bases and J by 5 bases. CDR1 is SGHNT and CDR2 is YYREEE in the germline V gene (reference sequence). This CDR3 is built from 15 residues. This chain's CDR3 is CASSLRTSGGETQYF. For the CDR3, the DNA is TGTGCCAGCAGCCTGCGGACTAGCGGGGGGGAGACCCAGTACTTC.

This clone was seen a single time. The chain has TRBV7-8 and TRBJ2-7; 8 positions match TRBD2. Germline V gene data show CDR1 as SGHVS and CDR2 as FQNEAQ. After removal of 4 bases from V and 3 bases from J, the junction contained 2 bases not matched to a gene. CDR3 size: 13 residues. CDR3 in amino acids: CASSSGLVYEQYF. The CDR3 DNA follows: TGTGCCAGCAGCTCGGGACTAGTCTACGAGCAGTACTTC.

This chain links TRBV6-5 with TRBJ2-7; TRBD1 is a possible D gene (5 bases). V gave up 4 bases and J gave up 2 bases, with 9 bases separating them. There are 13 residues in the CDR3. CDR1 and CDR2 (germline): MNHEY, SVGAGI. This CDR3 reads CASSLTVTYEQYF. The CDR3 nucleotides are TGTGCCAGCAGTTTGACAGTAACCTACGAGCAGTACTTC.